Presented here are 5 T cell receptor beta chains from one specimen sequenced in a study of T cell repertoires in cytomegalovirus infection. One entry per CDR3 protein results from TCRdb running MiXCR on the reads. The sample contains approximately 500,000 distinct CDR3 sequences, about 17% of which appear only once. Input material: CD8+ T cells from PBMCs. These receptors originate from a human donor in good health (CMV status not recorded). Some clones in this sample may be carry-over from other donors' samples.

This clonotype was detected a few times. The chain uses TRBV7-4 and TRBJ1-1; the match to TRBD1 covers 11 bases. The CDR3 is 18 amino acids. J lost 7 bases, V lost 0 bases, and 13 bases had no gene match. Germline CDR1 SGHVT, CDR2 SQSDAQ. This CDR3 reads CASSLAYGQGAGGGEAFF. The CDR3 region has the DNA TGTGCCAGCAGCTTAGCGTACGGACAGGGGGCAGGAGGAGGTGAAGCTTTCTTT.

This clonotype was seen at least ten times. This chain links TRBV6-1 with TRBJ1-3, with D perhaps matching TRBD1 (6 bases). Germline loops: CDR1 MNHNS, CDR2 SASEGT. V was cut by 2 bases and J by 3 bases, with 29 bases left in between. This CDR3 contains 21 residues. This CDR3 reads CASSETLFITGIRSSGNTIYF. The CDR3 nucleotides are TGTGCCAGCAGTGAAACCCTATTCATCACAGGGATACGCTCGAGTGGAAACACCATATATTTT.

The V gene is TRBV5-8, the J gene TRBJ2-1, with 9 bases aligning to TRBD2. Per the germline V gene, CDR1 is SGHTS and CDR2 is YDEGEE. The length of the CDR3 is 16 residues. V lost 3 bases, J lost 8 bases, and 12 bases stayed unmatched. The CDR3 loop is CASSSGLAGTQDEQFF. CDR3 in DNA: TGTGCCAGCAGCTCGGGACTAGCCGGTACACAGGATGAGCAGTTCTTC.

This clonotype was recorded many times. The chain is built from TRBV12-3 or TRBV12-4 and TRBJ2-4; D unclear. The CDR3 has 14 residues. V was shortened by 0 bases and J by 8 bases, with 11 bases between the two germline ends. The CDR3 here is CASSLAPYRDIQYF. In DNA, the CDR3 is TGTGCCAGCAGTTTAGCTCCTTACCGGGACATTCAGTACTTC.

This clonotype was seen only a few times. CDR3 nucleotides: TGTGCCAGCAGCTTAGATACAGGGGGCGGTGAGCAGTTCTTC. Translating it yields CASSLDTGGGEQFF. The V gene is TRBV11-2, the J gene TRBJ2-1, with 9 bases identical to TRBD1. The CDR3 runs 14 residues. Germline values: CDR1 SGHAT, CDR2 FQNNGV. The J segment lost 9 bases and the V segment lost 0 bases, leaving 3 bases of the junction unmatched.